The 18 T cell receptor beta chains below all came from one sample that was sequenced in a study of CD8+ T cells in alopecia areata. Stated treatment: oral pan-JAK inhibitor, 5-10 mg twice daily. Once RNA had been extracted, it was reverse transcribed into cDNA to act as the sequencing template. The assay was immunoSEQ multiplex PCR, and TCRdb's table has in-frame clones only and misses some. The sample has approximately 210,000 clones, roughly 40% seen once. Specimen: CD4+ T cells sorted from blood, collected around week 37, from a patient treated with tofacitinib. The receptors were sampled from a human donor with alopecia areata.

This clone is a singleton in its sample. The chain is built from TRBV27 and TRBJ2-6; tentatively, D is TRBD2 (6 bases). The CDR3 extends over 18 amino acids. CDR1 and CDR2 (germline): MNHEY, SMNVEV (reference sequence). Trimming took off 4 bases at V and 0 bases at J, with 16 bases between the two ends. CDR3 amino acids: CASSSNSGLSSGANVLTF. The CDR3 nucleotides are TGTGCCAGCAGTTCCAACTCGGGACTGAGCTCTGGGGCCAACGTCCTGACTTTC.

V is TRBV18 and J is TRBJ2-1, with 11 positions matching TRBD1. Per the germline V gene, CDR1 is KGHSH and CDR2 is LQKENI. CDR3 size: 15 residues. Trimming removed 5 bases from V and 8 bases from J; junction bases left unmatched: 8. Written as DNA, the CDR3 is TGTGCCAGCTCAGGGACAGGGGGAGGAATCCATGAGCAGTTCTTC. It translates to CASSGTGGGIHEQFF. Complete variable domain (other parts from reference TRBV18 and TRBJ2-1): NAGVMQNPRHLVRRRGQEARLRCSPMKGHSHVYWYRQLPEEGLKFMVYLQKENIIDESGMPKERFSAEFPKEGPSILRIQQVVRGDSAAYFCASSGTGGGIHEQFFGPGTRLTVL.

The rearrangement uses TRBV14 and TRBJ2-5; D could derive from TRBD1 or TRBD2 (6 bases each). Germline V gives CDR1 SGHDN, CDR2 FVKESK. CDR3 size: 15 residues. Trimming cost V 2 bases and J 4 bases, with 14 bases left between them. The CDR3 loop is CASSQLGRTAETQYF. The CDR3 nucleotides are TGTGCCAGCAGCCAACTGGGGAGGACAGCAGAGACCCAGTACTTC.

This clone was observed a handful of times. V is TRBV18 and J is TRBJ2-2; 7 bases match TRBD1. The J segment lost 7 bases and the V segment lost 3 bases, leaving 5 bases of the junction unmatched. The CDR3 is made up of 14 amino acids. CDR1 and CDR2 from the germline V gene are KGHSH and LQKENI. CDR3 bases: TGTGCCAGCTCACCGGGACAGATCGGCGGGGAGCTGTTTTTT. This gives the protein CASSPGQIGGELFF.

The V gene is TRBV23-1, the J gene TRBJ1-5, with D perhaps TRBD1 (6 bases). TRBV23-1 is flagged as an ORF with uncertain function. This CDR3 has 11 amino acids. Trimming took 11 bases from V and 6 from J, leaving 11 bases between them. CDR3 region: CAEGGAQPQHF. CDR3 bases: TGCGCCGAGGGGGGGGCTCAGCCCCAGCATTTT.

As regards this clone: Just one base apart from a much larger clone, this may be a read error. This CDR3 reads CASSLDTYNEQFF. CDR3 in DNA: TGTGCCAGCAGCTTAGACACCTACAATGAGCAGTTCTTC. V gene TRBV7-3 combines with J gene TRBJ2-1; the D is unclear. The CDR3 is 13 residues long. The V end was cut by 2 bases, the J end by 2 bases, with 4 bases between. CDR1 and CDR2 (germline): SGHTA, FQGTGA.

This clone appeared once. V usage is TRBV5-1 and J usage is TRBJ1-2; 9 bases map to TRBD1. This CDR3 has 15 residues. Per the germline V gene, CDR1 is SGHRS and CDR2 is YFSETQ. J lost 6 bases, V lost 4 bases, and 10 bases had no gene match. As DNA, the CDR3 is TGCGCCAGCAGCCCAGGGACAGGGCGGGTCGATGGCTACACCTTC. Protein: CASSPGTGRVDGYTF. The whole variable domain, filled in from reference TRBV5-1 and TRBJ1-2, reads KAGVTQTPRYLIKTRGQQVTLSCSPISGHRSVSWYQQTPGQGLQFLFEYFSETQRNKGNFPGRFSGRQFSNSRSEMNVSTLELGDSALYLCASSPGTGRVDGYTFGSGTRLTVV.

This clone came up once. The gene calls are TRBV7-2 and TRBJ1-5, with D uncertain. Germline loops: CDR1 SGHTA, CDR2 FQGNSA. The CDR3 sequence is 15 residues long. The germline V and J ends were trimmed by 4 bases and 3 bases, with 13 bases remaining between them. The CDR3 DNA is TGTGCCAGCAGCTCCCACAGAAATAACAATCAGCCCCAGCATTTT. It yields the protein CASSSHRNNNQPQHF.

In its sample, this clone was seen a few times. The chain recombines TRBV28 with TRBJ1-4; unclear D gene. The CDR3 has 13 residues. The germline V and J ends were trimmed by 2 bases and 10 bases, with 11 bases remaining between them. The germline V gene encodes CDR1 MDHEN and CDR2 SYDVKM. Written as DNA, the CDR3 is TGTGCCAGCAGTTTAGTGGGTCGTGGAAAACTGTTTTTT. Amino acid sequence: CASSLVGRGKLFF. Looking up the rest from reference TRBV28 and TRBJ1-4 gives the full variable domain: DVKVTQSSRYLVKRTGEKVFLECVQDMDHENMFWYRQDPGLGLRLIYFSYDVKMKEKGDIPEGYSVSREKKERFSLILESASTNQTSMYLCASSLVGRGKLFFGSGTQLSVL.

The V call is TRBV7-6, the J call TRBJ1-2, with D tentatively TRBD1 (5 bases). CDR3 size: 13 residues. V shed 5 bases and J shed 2 bases, with 9 bases lying between them. From germline, CDR1 is SGHVS and CDR2 FNYEAQ. CDR3 sequence (DNA): TGTGCCAGCAGCCCAGGGTTGAACTATGGCTACACCTTC. Translation: CASSPGLNYGYTF.

This sequence joins TRBV5-4 and TRBJ1-2; perhaps TRBD1 as D (5 bases). CDR1 SGHNT and CDR2 YYREEE come from the germline V gene (reference sequence). V dropped 4 bases and J dropped 6 bases, with 25 bases sitting between them. The CDR3 loop spans 17 amino acids. The CDR3 spells CASSGLGAQVPGHGYTF. The CDR3 DNA reads TGTGCCAGCAGCGGGCTTGGGGCGCAGGTGCCGGGGCATGGCTACACCTTC.

This clone has just a few counts. The J gene is TRBJ1-1, the V gene TRBV30; perhaps TRBD1 as D (6 bases). The length of the CDR3 is 13 residues. Germline CDR1 reads GTSNPN; CDR2 reads SVGIG (reference sequence). V lost 4 bases and J 4 bases, leaving 13 bases between the germline ends. CDR3 coding DNA: TGTGCCTGGAAAAGCGGGGGCGTCACTGAAGCTTTCTTT. Translation gives CAWKSGGVTEAFF. Full variable domain (remainder filled in from reference TRBV30 and TRBJ1-1): SQTIHQWPATLVQPVGSPLSLECTVEGTSNPNLYWYRQAAGRGLQLLFYSVGIGQISSEVPQNLSASRPQDRQFILSSKKLLLSDSGFYLCAWKSGGVTEAFFGQGTRLTVV.

Only a few counts were recorded for this clone. The chain has TRBV2 and TRBJ1-2, with D maybe TRBD1 (5 bases). Trimming cost V 6 bases and J 7 bases, with 15 bases left between them. The CDR3 covers 13 residues. Germline lookup yields CDR1 SNHLY and CDR2 FYNNEI. CDR3 region: CASREGQGGGYTF. DNA of the CDR3: TGTGCCAGCAGGGAGGGCCAGGGAGGTGGCTACACCTTC.

The chain joins TRBV28 to TRBJ2-1; 8 bases align to TRBD2. V trimming: 8 bases; J trimming: 0 bases; junction bases outside the gene matches: 6. Germline loops: CDR1 MDHEN, CDR2 SYDVKM. CDR3 length equals 15 residues. CDR3 residues: CASVASGGSYNEQFF. The CDR3 DNA reads as TGTGCCAGCGTGGCCAGCGGGGGCTCCTACAATGAGCAGTTCTTC.

V and J are TRBV6-5 and TRBJ1-2; 8 bases are a match to TRBD1. Trimming removed 6 bases from V and 4 bases from J; junction bases left unmatched: 10. CDR3 length: 15 amino acids. Looked up from germline, CDR1 is MNHEY and CDR2 is SVGAGI. CDR3 nucleotides: TGTGCCAGCAGGGATACAGGGGGTCTAGGCTATGGCTACACCTTC. The encoded protein is CASRDTGGLGYGYTF.

The chain couples TRBV11-2 to TRBJ2-3; tentative D call: TRBD2 (6 bases). Germline CDR1 is SGHAT and CDR2 is FQNNGV. This CDR3 has 12 amino acids. Trimming took 10 bases from V and 2 from J, leaving 10 bases between them. CDR3 nucleotide sequence: TGTGCCACCGGAGGGACCACAGATACGCAGTATTTT. Translated: CATGGTTDTQYF.

The table lists this clone with a few counts. This clone may be a read error of a much larger clone one base away. This chain links TRBV30 with TRBJ2-6; D unresolved. The CDR3 is 11 amino acids. V lost 6 bases to trimming and J lost 0 bases, with 0 bases between them. Germline assignment: CDR1 GTSNPN and CDR2 SVGIG (reference sequence). CDR3: CACSGANVLTF. Written as DNA, the CDR3 is TGTGCCTGCTCTGGGGCCAACGTCCTGACTTTC. Complete variable domain (other parts from reference TRBV30 and TRBJ2-6): SQTIHQWPATLVQPVGSPLSLECTVEGTSNPNLYWYRQAAGRGLQLLFYSVGIGQISSEVPQNLSASRPQDRQFILSSKKLLLSDSGFYLCACSGANVLTFGAGSRLTVL.

The J gene is TRBJ1-2, the V gene TRBV5-1, with a tentative D call TRBD1 (6 bases). The V gene's germline CDR1 is SGHRS and CDR2 YFSETQ. The V and J ends lost 7 bases and 1 base respectively, with 14 bases between them. The CDR3 loop spans 14 amino acids. The DNA of the CDR3 is TGCGCCAGCCGCCCGACAGGAAATAACTATGGCTACACCTTC. It yields the protein CASRPTGNNYGYTF.